A single sample gave rise to the 23 T cell receptor beta chains below, sequenced in a study of T-cell reconstitution after alpha-beta-depleted transplantation in children. This sample's TCRbeta library carried unique molecular identifier barcodes. MiXCR was run by TCRdb on the PCR reads, yielding one entry per CDR3 protein. The repertoire holds about 240,000 distinct CDR3 sequences, with around 12% as singletons. The sequencing used PBMCs from the stem cell graft donor, collected from the stem cell graft. The receptors stem from a human donor who donated a stem cell graft to a child with acute lymphoblastic leukemia.

This clonotype showed up many times. The chain links TRBV7-9 to TRBJ2-7, with TRBD1 matching over 7 bases. Trimming cost V 3 bases and J 5 bases; bases outside gene matches: 10. CDR3 size: 15 residues. The germline gives CDR1 SEHNR, CDR2 FQNEAQ (reference sequence). This CDR3 reads CASSFSEQGSNEQYF. CDR3 DNA sequence: TGTGCCAGCAGCTTTTCTGAACAGGGGTCGAACGAGCAGTACTTC.

This clonotype was counted ten times or more. V gene TRBV5-1 combines with J gene TRBJ1-6, with unresolved D. CDR1 is SGHRS, CDR2 YFSETQ, per germline. The CDR3 is 15 residues long. Trimming cost V 3 bases and J 5 bases, with 12 bases left between them. The CDR3 coding sequence is TGCGCCAGCAGCTACGGCAGACTTAATAATTCACCCCTCCACTTT. Protein product: CASSYGRLNNSPLHF.

The CDR3 reads CASSVGDWGEQYF. CDR3 bases: TGTGCCAGCAGCGTGGGAGATTGGGGGGAGCAGTACTTC. This chain connects TRBV9 to TRBJ2-7; D may correspond to TRBD1 or TRBD2 (5 bases each). Germline V gene lookup returns CDR1 SGDLS and CDR2 YYNGEE. This CDR3 has 13 residues. V lost 2 bases and J 7 bases, leaving 13 bases between the germline ends.

The rearrangement joins TRBV20-1 to TRBJ2-7; the match to TRBD2 covers 11 bases. Trimming removed 7 bases from V and 5 bases from J; junction bases left unmatched: 7. This CDR3 is 13 amino acids long. From germline, CDR1 is DFQATT and CDR2 SNEGSKA (reference sequence). In DNA form, the CDR3 reads TGCAGTGGTTTACTAGCGGGGGTCAACGAGCAGTACTTC. This gives the protein CSGLLAGVNEQYF.

This clonotype was seen many times. The gene calls are TRBV5-1 and TRBJ2-5; the D is unclear. Per the germline V gene, CDR1 is SGHRS and CDR2 is YFSETQ. The CDR3 is made up of 15 amino acids. Trimming took off 0 bases at V and 6 bases at J, with 15 bases between the two ends. CDR3 coding DNA: TGCGCCAGCAGCTTGGCTCCGATAGAGACCCAGACCCAGTACTTC. The encoded protein is CASSLAPIETQTQYF.

This clonotype was counted many times. This chain connects TRBV7-2 to TRBJ2-5; D is unclear. Trimming left V 4 bases short and J 5 bases short, with 8 bases between. CDR1 is SGHTA, CDR2 FQGNSA, per germline. The CDR3 loop spans 12 amino acids. CDR3 loop: CASSSTGETQYF. In DNA form, the CDR3 reads TGTGCCAGCAGCTCCACTGGGGAGACCCAGTACTTC. The variable domain in full, with the rest retrieved from reference TRBV7-2 and TRBJ2-5, is GAGVSQSPSNKVTEKGKDVELRCDPISGHTALYWYRQSLGQGLEFLIYFQGNSAPDKSGLPSDRFSAERTGGSVSTLTIQRTQQEDSAVYLCASSSTGETQYFGPGTRLLVL.

In its sample, this clonotype was seen many times. The CDR3 spells CASTQRASGRAPNEQFF. For the CDR3, the DNA is TGTGCCAGCACCCAGCGGGCTAGCGGGAGGGCGCCCAATGAGCAGTTCTTC. This chain joins TRBV11-2 and TRBJ2-1; TRBD2 aligns across 12 bases. Germline loops: CDR1 SGHAT, CDR2 FQNNGV. V dropped 7 bases and J dropped 6; count of bases not matched to a gene: 13. There are 17 residues in the CDR3. Complete variable domain (other parts from reference TRBV11-2 and TRBJ2-1): EAGVAQSPRYKIIEKRQSVAFWCNPISGHATLYWYQQILGQGPKLLIQFQNNGVVDDSQLPKDRFSAERLKGVDSTLKIQPAKLEDSAVYLCASTQRASGRAPNEQFFGPGTRLTVL.

There are many counts of this clonotype. An end of the junction differs from the germline gene, which may be a read error. The V and J genes are TRBV4-3 and TRBJ2-7; 8 nucleotides agree with TRBD1. CDR1 is LGHNA and CDR2 is YSLEER in the germline V gene. The length of the CDR3 is 12 residues. In DNA form, the CDR3 reads TGCGCCAGCAGCCACGGACAGGGCTTAGTCCCCTTC. This sequence encodes CASSHGQGLVPF.

V gene TRBV20-1 combines with J gene TRBJ2-2; 10 bases are shared with TRBD1. With V trimmed by 5 bases and J by 7 bases, 7 bases remained unmatched. The V gene's germline CDR1 is DFQATT and CDR2 SNEGSKA (reference sequence). The CDR3 runs 14 residues. CDR3 sequence reads: CSAFGTGAGGELFF. Here the CDR3 DNA reads TGCAGTGCTTTTGGGACAGGGGCGGGCGGGGAGCTGTTTTTT.

This clonotype was observed many times. The V and J genes are TRBV6-1 and TRBJ1-4, with D perhaps matching TRBD1 (6 bases). Germline V CDR1 and CDR2: MNHNS, SASEGT. V gave up 0 bases and J gave up 7 bases, with 12 bases separating them. The CDR3 consists of 15 residues. The CDR3 DNA follows: TGTGCCAGCAGTGAAGCTGCAGGGGAAGGTGAAAAACTGTTTTTT. It specifies CASSEAAGEGEKLFF.

On this clonotype itself: Since a much larger clone is just one base distant, this may be a read error. The chain combines TRBV7-2 with TRBJ2-7; the match to TRBD1 covers 10 bases. This CDR3 is built from 16 residues. CDR1 and CDR2 from the germline V gene are SGHTA and FQGNSA. V lost 8 bases, J lost 4 bases, and 14 bases stayed unmatched. The DNA of the CDR3 is TGTGCCAGCGGCACCTCGACAGGGGGCGCGGGATACGAGCAGTACTTC. Amino acid sequence: CASGTSTGGAGYEQYF.

This clonotype was seen ten or more times. The V call is TRBV7-8, the J call TRBJ2-5; D is perhaps TRBD1 (6 bases). The V and J ends lost 4 bases and 5 bases respectively, with 8 bases between them. The CDR3 is 12 amino acids. CDR1 is SGHVS, CDR2 FQNEAQ, per germline. The CDR3: CASSSQGETQYF. As DNA, the CDR3 is TGTGCCAGCAGCTCCCAGGGGGAGACCCAGTACTTC.

In its sample, this clonotype was seen many times. This sequence joins TRBV2 and TRBJ2-7; 9 bases are a match to TRBD2. J lost 0 bases, V lost 6 bases, and 9 bases had no gene match. The germline V gene encodes CDR1 SNHLY and CDR2 FYNNEI. This CDR3 comprises 16 residues. DNA of the CDR3: TGTGCCAGCAGCCAGCCTAGCGGGGCGAGCTCCTACGAGCAGTACTTC. It yields the protein CASSQPSGASSYEQYF.

Many counts were recorded for this clonotype. This chain connects TRBV5-1 to TRBJ2-7, with a tentative D call TRBD2 (5 bases). The CDR3 sequence is 15 residues long. The V end lost 0 bases, the J end lost 0 bases, and 10 bases lay between the germline ends. CDR1 is SGHRS and CDR2 is YFSETQ in the germline V gene. In DNA, the CDR3 is TGCGCCAGCAGCTTGGATTCTGGGAGCTCCTACGAGCAGTACTTC. This codes for CASSLDSGSSYEQYF.

This clonotype has ten or more counts. This chain connects TRBV29-1 to TRBJ2-1, with TRBD1 as a possible D gene (5 bases). CDR1 SQVTM and CDR2 ANQGSEA come from the germline V gene. Deletions cut 2 bases from V and 7 bases from J, with 9 bases between. The CDR3 extends over 12 amino acids. The CDR3 protein is CSVEQGRNEQFF. For the CDR3, the DNA is TGCAGCGTTGAACAGGGTAGAAATGAGCAGTTCTTC.

This clonotype was counted at least ten times. This chain connects TRBV7-9 to TRBJ2-1; TRBD2 agrees at 10 bases. The CDR3 is 16 residues long. Germline-derived CDR1 and CDR2 are SEHNR and FQNEAQ (reference sequence). The trim removed 5 bases at V and 1 base at J, leaving 5 bases unmatched. The CDR3 DNA reads TGTGCCAGCAGCCCCTCAGCGGGAGGGTCCTACAATGAGCAGTTCTTC. It encodes CASSPSAGGSYNEQFF.

This clonotype was recorded at least ten times. The chain links TRBV27 to TRBJ2-7, with a weak D call TRBD1 (7 bases). CDR1 is MNHEY and CDR2 is SMNVEV in the germline V gene (reference sequence). V lost 2 bases and J 3 bases, leaving 14 bases between the germline ends. This CDR3 has 15 amino acids. CDR3 nucleotide sequence: TGTGCCAGCAGTTTAGATACAGGGGAGGTCTACGAGCAGTACTTC. Translation: CASSLDTGEVYEQYF.

At least ten counts were recorded for this clonotype. The CDR3 sequence is CASSPRTSGSDEQFF. The DNA of the CDR3 is TGTGCCAGCAGCCCACGGACTAGCGGGAGTGATGAGCAGTTCTTC. The rearrangement uses TRBV7-2 and TRBJ2-1; 13 bases fit TRBD2. The CDR3 consists of 15 residues. After removal of 5 bases from V and 8 bases from J, the junction contained 6 bases not matched to a gene. Germline V gene data show CDR1 as SGHTA and CDR2 as FQGNSA.

This clonotype occurred many times. The V call is TRBV20-1, the J call TRBJ1-1; D perhaps matches TRBD1 (5 bases). The CDR3 extends over 13 amino acids. Per the germline V gene, CDR1 is DFQATT and CDR2 is SNEGSKA (reference sequence). V gave up 4 bases and J gave up 3 bases, with 12 bases separating them. The CDR3 reads CSAKGDPYTEAFF. For the CDR3, the DNA is TGCAGTGCTAAAGGGGACCCCTACACTGAAGCTTTCTTT.

Ten or more counts support this clonotype. V is TRBV30 and J is TRBJ2-6; weak D call: TRBD2 (6 bases). V was shortened by 4 bases and J by 4 bases, with 11 bases between the two germline ends. This CDR3 has 14 amino acids. Germline V CDR1 and CDR2: GTSNPN, SVGIG (reference sequence). CDR3 in DNA: TGTGCCTGGATGGAGGGGACCGGGGCCAACGTCCTGACTTTC. Protein product: CAWMEGTGANVLTF.

This clonotype was picked up many times. The V gene is TRBV10-3, the J gene TRBJ2-1; D perhaps matches TRBD2 (5 bases). The CDR3 has 13 amino acids. From germline, CDR1 is ENHRY and CDR2 SYGVKD. Trimming shortened V by 7 bases and J by 8 bases, and 15 bases separated the two germline ends. The chain's CDR3 is CAIMPSSTHEQFF. In DNA form, the CDR3 reads TGTGCCATCATGCCTAGCTCTACCCATGAGCAGTTCTTC.

This clonotype was seen a handful of times. This sequence joins TRBV20-1 and TRBJ1-6; TRBD1 is a possible D gene (5 bases). In germline, CDR1 is DFQATT, CDR2 SNEGSKA (reference sequence). Trimming shortened V by 5 bases and J by 6 bases, and 11 bases separated the two germline ends. This CDR3 has 13 amino acids. Here the CDR3 reads CSAGDSINSPLHF. The CDR3 DNA is TGCAGTGCTGGCGACAGTATTAATTCACCCCTCCACTTT.

Details on this clonotype: A read error may be the cause here, since a much bigger clone is one base away. V usage is TRBV10-3 and J usage is TRBJ2-3; D is possibly TRBD2 (6 bases). CDR1 and CDR2 from the germline V gene are ENHRY and SYGVKD. The length of the CDR3 is 13 residues. In DNA, the CDR3 is TGTGCCATCAGGGAGGGTACCGAAGATACGCTGTATTTT. Its translation is CAIREGTEDTLYF.